This paragraph reports one T cell receptor beta chain. Profiled with immunoSEQ multiplex PCR; TCRdb holds only in-frame clones, not every one. The sample shows 97,000 or so clones, about 95% of them seen only once. The germline V gene encodes CDR1 LNHDA and CDR2 SQIVND (reference sequence). This CDR3 is built from 15 residues. V dropped 3 bases and J dropped 5; count of bases not matched to a gene: 4. These data originate in a study of cytomegalovirus exposure and HLA in healthy donors. The TCR was taken from a woman aged 18 to 35 in good health and CMV-seronegative. The V call is TRBV19, the J call TRBJ2-1, with 10 bases fitting TRBD2. What was sequenced was PBMCs. CDR3 in amino acids: CASSIRTSGNNEQFF. DNA for the CDR3: TGTGCCAGTAGTATCCGAACTAGCGGGAACAATGAGCAGTTCTTC.